The 22 T cell receptor beta chains given below trace back to one sample, sequenced in a study of identical twins. TCRdb fed the 5' RACE reads into MiXCR, producing one record per CDR3 protein. Counted here are under 800,000 distinct CDR3 sequences, around 20% occurring once; the ten biggest clones make up about 4.5%. This sample was also put to use in a study of T cells expressing NK-cell markers.

The sample was PBMCs. The receptors shown here come from a woman under 30 in good health.

J is TRBJ1-2 and V is TRBV12-3 or TRBV12-4; maybe TRBD1 (5 bases). This CDR3 contains 12 residues. Trimming pared 5 bases from V and 6 bases from J, leaving 10 bases between. The CDR3: CASSRMGDGYTF. The CDR3, as DNA: TGTGCCAGCAGTAGAATGGGGGATGGCTACACCTTC.

This clonotype was seen a handful of times. The rearrangement joins TRBV6-1 to TRBJ1-2; 7 bases fit TRBD1. The germline V gene encodes CDR1 MNHNS and CDR2 SASEGT. The CDR3 spans 15 residues. V was clipped by 5 bases and J by 4 bases; unmatched bases: 10. The CDR3 DNA sequence: TGTGCCAGCAGTCCATCGGACAGGACCAGCTATGGCTACACCTTC. Encoded protein: CASSPSDRTSYGYTF.

This clonotype was recorded a few times. The CDR3 sequence: CASSGRVTYEQYF. CDR3 nucleotide sequence: TGCGCCAGCAGTGGGAGGGTGACCTACGAGCAGTACTTC. V and J are TRBV10-2 and TRBJ2-7, with D possibly TRBD2 on 6 matching bases. Germline lookup yields CDR1 WSHSY and CDR2 SAAADI. CDR3 size: 13 residues. V was pared by 4 bases and J by 2 bases, with 9 bases between.

This clonotype has ten or more counts. J is TRBJ2-1 and V is TRBV20-1, with 7 positions matching TRBD2. CDR1 is DFQATT, CDR2 SNEGSKA, per germline (reference sequence). There are 14 residues in the CDR3. Losses at the gene ends were 1 base for V and 6 bases for J; bases not matched to a gene: 6. DNA for the CDR3: TGCAGTGCTAGAGGACTAGCCGAAGTCAATGAGCAGTTCTTC. Translated: CSARGLAEVNEQFF.

This chain joins TRBV28 and TRBJ1-1; perhaps TRBD1 as D (5 bases). This CDR3 comprises 14 residues. Trimming shortened V by 6 bases and J by 5 bases, and 16 bases separated the two germline ends. CDR1 and CDR2 from the germline V gene are MDHEN and SYDVKM. The CDR3 loop is CASSRGDRGTEAFF. CDR3 DNA: TGTGCCAGCAGCCGCGGGGACCGCGGGACTGAAGCTTTCTTT.

The J gene is TRBJ2-7, the V gene TRBV5-1, with no clear D. This CDR3 has 12 amino acids. Germline lookup yields CDR1 SGHRS and CDR2 YFSETQ. The germline V and J ends were trimmed by 4 bases and 6 bases, with 11 bases remaining between them. CDR3 in DNA: TGCGCCAGCAGCCCCCAGGACCGCGAGCAGTACTTC. Amino acids: CASSPQDREQYF.

As to this clonotype: At one of its ends the junction is not consistent with the germline gene, which may arise from a read error. V and J are TRBV29-1 and TRBJ1-2; 8 bases are shared with TRBD1. The CDR3 has 10 residues. Germline-derived CDR1 and CDR2 are SQVTM and ANQGSEA. The CDR3 DNA reads TGCAGCGTTGAGGGGACAGGAGGGATCTTC. Translation gives CSVEGTGGIF.

J is TRBJ2-5 and V is TRBV20-1; a possible D gene is TRBD2 (6 bases). Germline V gives CDR1 DFQATT, CDR2 SNEGSKA (reference sequence). V was shortened by 3 bases and J by 5 bases, with 16 bases between the two germline ends. The CDR3 has 14 residues. This chain's CDR3 is CSASGGRVGETQYF. The CDR3 coding sequence is TGCAGTGCTAGCGGGGGACGGGTAGGGGAGACCCAGTACTTC.

This sequence joins TRBV15 and TRBJ2-3; TRBD2 agrees at 7 bases. Looked up from germline, CDR1 is LNHNV and CDR2 is YYDKDF (reference sequence). The CDR3 is made up of 14 amino acids. The V segment lost 5 bases and the J segment 4 bases; nucleotides outside the gene matches: 6. CDR3 protein: CATSSTGGPDTQYF. CDR3 coding DNA: TGTGCCACCAGCTCCACGGGAGGACCAGATACGCAGTATTTT.

This clonotype was seen more than once but under ten times. The chain has TRBV15 and TRBJ2-1; D ambiguous. Germline lookup yields CDR1 LNHNV and CDR2 YYDKDF (reference sequence). This CDR3 is 13 amino acids long. V lost 2 bases, J lost 10 bases, and 12 bases lay in between. The CDR3 DNA reads TGTGCCACCAGCAGATGGGTTGGCTGGGAGCAGTTCTTC. Amino acid sequence: CATSRWVGWEQFF.

This clonotype occurred a few times. The chain joins TRBV5-1 to TRBJ2-2, with 9 bases fitting TRBD1. The germline CDR1 and CDR2 sequences are SGHRS and YFSETQ. This CDR3 comprises 14 residues. V shed 4 bases and J 6 bases; nucleotides not matched to a gene: 4. CDR3 in amino acids: CASSPGTGPGELFF. In DNA form, the CDR3 reads TGCGCCAGCAGCCCGGGGACAGGGCCCGGGGAGCTGTTTTTT.

This clonotype came up a few times. The chain is built from TRBV7-9 and TRBJ2-3; D not certain. Trimming shortened V by 4 bases and J by 2 bases, and 13 bases separated the two germline ends. The CDR3 sequence is 15 residues long. The germline V gene has CDR1 SEHNR and CDR2 FQNEAQ (reference sequence). The CDR3 is CASSSGFGPTDTQYF. For the CDR3, the DNA is TGTGCCAGCAGCTCGGGTTTTGGCCCCACAGATACGCAGTATTTT. Full variable domain (outside the CDR3, taken from reference TRBV7-9 and TRBJ2-3): DTGVSQNPRHKITKRGQNVTFRCDPISEHNRLYWYRQTLGQGPEFLTYFQNEAQLEKSRLLSDRFSAERPKGSFSTLEIQRTEQGDSAMYLCASSSGFGPTDTQYFGPGTRLTVL.

This clonotype was seen a handful of times. The gene calls are TRBV20-1 and TRBJ1-1, with a tentative D call TRBD1 (5 bases). V was cut by 3 bases and J by 0 bases, with 8 bases left in between. The germline gives CDR1 DFQATT, CDR2 SNEGSKA (reference sequence). This CDR3 comprises 13 residues. CDR3 in amino acids: CSASREMNTEAFF. The CDR3 region has the DNA TGCAGTGCTAGCAGGGAGATGAACACTGAAGCTTTCTTT.

The chain couples TRBV5-1 to TRBJ2-1, with TRBD1 as a possible D gene (6 bases). This CDR3 region has 14 residues. V shed 1 base and J shed 6 bases, with 11 bases lying between them. The germline CDR1 and CDR2 sequences are SGHRS and YFSETQ. In DNA form, the CDR3 reads TGCGCCAGCAGCTTGTGGGGGCGCGCCAATGAGCAGTTCTTC. This codes for CASSLWGRANEQFF.

In this sample, this clonotype turned up a few times. CDR3 sequence (DNA): TGTGCCAGCAGCGTATTCCTAGCATTTGAGCAGTTCTTC. Translated: CASSVFLAFEQFF. This chain uses TRBV6-2 or TRBV6-3 with TRBJ2-1; the D gene is possibly TRBD2 (5 bases). This CDR3 has 13 amino acids. V lost 6 bases and J 9 bases, leaving 15 bases between the germline ends. The germline CDR1 and CDR2 sequences are MNHEY and SVGEGT.

This clonotype was observed a few times. The chain is built from TRBV4-2 and TRBJ2-3; 10 bases are shared with TRBD2. Trimming at V came to 3 bases and at J to 4 bases, leaving 7 bases not matched to a gene. The length of the CDR3 is 16 residues. The germline V gene has CDR1 LGHNA and CDR2 YNFKEQ. The CDR3 spells CASSQPAGGISDTQYF. The CDR3 DNA reads TGTGCCAGCAGCCAGCCAGCGGGGGGGATTTCAGATACGCAGTATTTT.

The V and J genes are TRBV24-1 and TRBJ2-3; D might be TRBD1 or TRBD2, each matching 5 bases. Per germline, CDR1 KGHDR and CDR2 SFDVKD. This CDR3 is 15 amino acids long. V was pared by 4 bases and J by 4 bases, with 14 bases between. The CDR3 loop reads CATSENRDPADTQYF. The CDR3 DNA sequence: TGTGCCACCAGTGAAAACCGGGACCCAGCAGATACGCAGTATTTT.

This clonotype was seen more than once but under ten times. V usage is TRBV29-1 and J usage is TRBJ1-2, with a tentative D call TRBD1 (6 bases). Germline CDR1 and CDR2: SQVTM and ANQGSEA. The CDR3 runs to 13 residues. V lost 7 bases and J lost 8, with 20 bases in between. This CDR3 reads CSDRVQGMGGYTF. The DNA of the CDR3 is TGCAGCGATCGCGTACAGGGTATGGGAGGCTACACCTTC. Full variable domain (missing parts from reference TRBV29-1 and TRBJ1-2): SAVISQKPSRDICQRGTSLTIQCQVDSQVTMMFWYRQQPGQSLTLIATANQGSEATYESGFVIDKFPISRPNLTFSTLTVSNMSPEDSSIYLCSDRVQGMGGYTFGSGTRLTVV.

This clonotype was seen only a few times. The chain carries TRBV4-1 and TRBJ2-3; D gene unclear. Per germline, CDR1 MGHRA and CDR2 YSYEKL. The CDR3 loop spans 14 amino acids. Trimming took 10 bases from V and 4 from J, leaving 18 bases between them. CDR3 coding DNA: TGCGCCACCTCCCCAGTGGGCATCGCAGATACGCAGTATTTT. Translating it yields CATSPVGIADTQYF.

The chain carries TRBV27 and TRBJ2-7, with 7 nucleotides matching TRBD1. This CDR3 has 14 amino acids. Germline V gene sequence: CDR1 MNHEY, CDR2 SMNVEV (reference sequence). V gave up 5 bases and J gave up 2 bases; unmatched junction bases: 6. The chain's CDR3 is CASSPPGQAYEQYF. The CDR3 bases are TGTGCCAGCAGTCCCCCCGGACAGGCCTACGAGCAGTACTTC.

J is TRBJ2-2 and V is TRBV12-3 or TRBV12-4; no definite D call. V gave up 6 bases and J gave up 3 bases, with 5 bases separating them. The CDR3 contains 12 residues. CDR3 sequence: CASRPYTGELFF. DNA for the CDR3: TGTGCCAGCAGACCGTACACCGGGGAGCTGTTTTTT.

The chain links TRBV6-5 to TRBJ1-1; 9 bases map to TRBD1. Germline CDR1 MNHEY, CDR2 SVGAGI. CDR3 length: 17 amino acids. Trimming cost V 2 bases and J 5 bases; bases outside gene matches: 12. The CDR3 DNA sequence: TGTGCCAGCAGTTACCCTCCGGGACAGGGAGGCTTGACTGAAGCTTTCTTT. Translating gives CASSYPPGQGGLTEAFF.